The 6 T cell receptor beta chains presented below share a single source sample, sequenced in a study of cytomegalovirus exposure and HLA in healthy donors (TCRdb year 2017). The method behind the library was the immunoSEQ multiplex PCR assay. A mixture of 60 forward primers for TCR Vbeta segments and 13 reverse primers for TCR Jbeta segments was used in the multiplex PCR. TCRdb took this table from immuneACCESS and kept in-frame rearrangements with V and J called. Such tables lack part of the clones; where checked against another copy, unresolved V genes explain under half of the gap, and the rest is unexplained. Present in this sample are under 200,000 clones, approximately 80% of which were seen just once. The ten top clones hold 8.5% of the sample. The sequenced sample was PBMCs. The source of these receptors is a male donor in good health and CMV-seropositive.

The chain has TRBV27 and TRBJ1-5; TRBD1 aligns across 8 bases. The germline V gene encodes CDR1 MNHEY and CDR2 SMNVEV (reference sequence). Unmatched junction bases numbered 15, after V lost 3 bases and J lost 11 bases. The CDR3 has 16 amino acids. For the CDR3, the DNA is TGTGCCAGCAGTTTCCGAGGACAGGGTGCGCCGGGGGCCCAGCATTTT. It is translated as CASSFRGQGAPGAQHF.

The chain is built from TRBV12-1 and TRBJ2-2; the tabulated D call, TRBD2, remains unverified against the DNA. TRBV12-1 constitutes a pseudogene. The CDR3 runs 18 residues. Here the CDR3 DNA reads TGTGCCAGCATCCGCCCTAGCGGGGGAACCCTTAACACCGGGGAGCTGTTTTTT. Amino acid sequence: CASIRPSGGTLNTGELFF.

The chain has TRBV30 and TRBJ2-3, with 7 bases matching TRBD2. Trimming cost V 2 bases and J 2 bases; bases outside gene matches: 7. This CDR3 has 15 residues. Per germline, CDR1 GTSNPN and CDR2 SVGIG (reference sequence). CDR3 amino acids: CAWSQGLSDTDTQYF. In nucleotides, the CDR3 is TGTGCCTGGAGTCAGGGACTATCAGACACAGATACGCAGTATTTT. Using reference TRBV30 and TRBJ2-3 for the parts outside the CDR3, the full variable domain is SQTIHQWPATLVQPVGSPLSLECTVEGTSNPNLYWYRQAAGRGLQLLFYSVGIGQISSEVPQNLSASRPQDRQFILSSKKLLLSDSGFYLCAWSQGLSDTDTQYFGPGTRLTVL.

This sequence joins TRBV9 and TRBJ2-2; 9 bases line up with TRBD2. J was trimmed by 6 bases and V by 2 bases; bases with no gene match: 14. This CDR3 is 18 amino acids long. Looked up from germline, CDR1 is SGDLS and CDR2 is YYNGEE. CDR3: CASSVRETSGLFAGELFF. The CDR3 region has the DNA TGTGCCAGCAGCGTCAGAGAGACTAGCGGACTTTTTGCCGGGGAGCTGTTTTTT.

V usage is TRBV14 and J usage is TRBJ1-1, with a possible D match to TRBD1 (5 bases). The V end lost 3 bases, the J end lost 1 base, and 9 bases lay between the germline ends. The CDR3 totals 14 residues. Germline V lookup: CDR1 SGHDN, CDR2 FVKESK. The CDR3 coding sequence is TGTGCCAGCAGCCACTTGACAGCGAACACTGAAGCTTTCTTT. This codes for CASSHLTANTEAFF.

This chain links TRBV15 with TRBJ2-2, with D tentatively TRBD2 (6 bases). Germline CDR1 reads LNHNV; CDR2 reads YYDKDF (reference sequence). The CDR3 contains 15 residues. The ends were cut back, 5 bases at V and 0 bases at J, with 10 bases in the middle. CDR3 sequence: CATSRERTNTGELFF. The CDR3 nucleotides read TGTGCCACCAGCCGGGAGCGGACGAACACCGGGGAGCTGTTTTTT. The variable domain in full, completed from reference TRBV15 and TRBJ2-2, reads DAMVIQNPRYQVTQFGKPVTLSCSQTLNHNVMYWYQQKSSQAPKLLFHYYDKDFNNEADTPDNFQSRRPNTSFCFLDIRSPGLGDTAMYLCATSRERTNTGELFFGEGSRLTVL.